This T cell receptor (beta chain) appears in the sequencing data of a study of preoperative IRX-2 immunotherapy in early breast cancer. The treatment: preoperative locoregional IRX-2 cytokine immunotherapy. Patients received preoperative, locoregional IRX-2 cytokine immunotherapy in a phase Ib study. This clone came up a few times. Sequencing used immunoSEQ multiplex PCR; TCRdb keeps in-frame clones, though not all of them. The table lists some 2,800 clones, about three quarters of them singletons, with approximately 12% in the top ten. This CDR3 has 16 amino acids. The V end was cut by 5 bases, the J end by 0 bases, with 16 bases between. Germline CDR1 is MNHGY and CDR2 is SAAAGT.

The specimen was tumor tissue, collected before IRX-2 immunotherapy. This chain links TRBV6-8 with TRBJ1-1, with D maybe TRBD1 (5 bases). This sequence originates from a human donor with breast cancer. The CDR3 DNA reads as TGTGCCAGCAGTGAGTGGCCAGGGATTATGAACACTGAAGCTTTCTTT. It codes for CASSEWPGIMNTEAFF.